One sample yielded the 17 T cell receptor beta chains listed below, sequenced in a study of regulatory T cells in long-lasting Graves disease (dated by TCRdb to about 2021). The sample's time point, from its label and the paper: newly diagnosed GD, antithyroid drugs for less than 3 months. RNA was extracted from PBMCs in TRIzol for both TCR sequencing and RNA sequencing. The library came from multiplex PCR. The run used an Illumina HiSeq 4000. CDR3 regions were amplified by Arm-PCR with iRepertoire HTBI primers to construct TCR beta libraries. TCRdb handled the public reads itself, with Q25 trimming in fastp and clone calling in MiXCR, and kept productive beta chains. Rows are unified per CDR3 protein, each entry keeping the most common DNA and genes. This sample comprises about 460,000 distinct CDR3 sequences, around 13% of them detected only once. Clones ranked in the top ten supply 17% of the sample.

The same data also contributed to another study, on T cells in Graves' hyperthyroidism and ophthalmopathy.

The source material was peripheral blood mononuclear cells (PBMCs), sampled at new diagnosis, from a patient treated with antithyroid drugs. The receptors come from a woman aged 50 to 60 with Graves disease. Donor details come from another sample of the same person, matched by shared clones.

The chain employs TRBV3-1 and TRBJ1-2; no definite D call. The CDR3 has 13 amino acids. CDR1 and CDR2 (germline): LGHDT, YNNKEL (reference sequence). The V end lost 4 bases, the J end lost 5 bases, and 11 bases lay between the germline ends. In DNA, the CDR3 is TGTGCCAGCAGCCCCCGGGCCACATATGGCTACACCTTC. Encoded protein: CASSPRATYGYTF.

This clonotype was observed at least ten times. The chain carries TRBV28 and TRBJ2-3, with TRBD2 identical over 7 bases. Germline assignment: CDR1 MDHEN and CDR2 SYDVKM. V shed 10 bases, J shed 7 bases, and the junction held 5 bases outside the gene matches. The CDR3 sequence is 11 residues long. This CDR3 reads CATVGGNTQYF. DNA of the CDR3: TGTGCCACGGTGGGAGGGAATACGCAGTATTTT.

This clonotype was seen more than once but under ten times. This rearrangement joins TRBV6-5 to TRBJ2-7, with 10 bases that match TRBD2. The CDR3 spans 15 residues. V dropped 0 bases and J dropped 4; count of bases not matched to a gene: 3. CDR1 is MNHEY, CDR2 SVGAGI, per germline. The CDR3 DNA sequence: TGTGCCAGCAGTTACTCTGCGACTAGCGGGTACGAGCAGTACTTC. Its translation is CASSYSATSGYEQYF.

This clonotype was observed a few times. J is TRBJ1-1 and V is TRBV5-1, with no clear D. V lost 2 bases and J lost 7, with 9 bases in between. Germline V CDR1 and CDR2: SGHRS, YFSETQ. This CDR3 is 12 amino acids long. The chain's CDR3 is CASSFNGYEAFF. The CDR3 DNA is TGCGCCAGCAGCTTTAACGGGTATGAAGCTTTCTTT.

This clonotype has ten or more counts. For the CDR3, the DNA is TGCAGCGTTGAGCGATGGGTGAACACTGAAGCTTTCTTT. Protein product: CSVERWVNTEAFF. V usage is TRBV29-1 and J usage is TRBJ1-1; D is ambiguous. Trimming cost V 3 bases and J 0 bases, with 8 bases left between them. CDR1 is SQVTM and CDR2 is ANQGSEA in the germline V gene. The CDR3 is 13 residues long. Variable domain in full (rest from reference TRBV29-1 and TRBJ1-1): SAVISQKPSRDICQRGTSLTIQCQVDSQVTMMFWYRQQPGQSLTLIATANQGSEATYESGFVIDKFPISRPNLTFSTLTVSNMSPEDSSIYLCSVERWVNTEAFFGQGTRLTVV.

This clonotype was recorded many times. This sequence joins TRBV7-6 and TRBJ2-3; 10 bases fit TRBD2. The CDR3 covers 21 residues. The J segment lost 3 bases and the V segment lost 4 bases, leaving 22 bases of the junction unmatched. CDR1 and CDR2 from the germline V gene are SGHVS and FNYEAQ. For the CDR3, the DNA is TGTGCCAGCAGCTCCTATACCCGGGAGCCTGGACAAGCGGGAGGGACAGATACGCAGTATTTT. Encoded protein: CASSSYTREPGQAGGTDTQYF.

This clonotype was counted only a few times. V usage is TRBV6-2 or TRBV6-3 and J usage is TRBJ2-1, with D unresolved. Near its end, the DNA agrees better with TRBJ2-5, so the J call may be wrong. The CDR3 is made up of 12 amino acids. Germline CDR1 and CDR2: MNHEY and SVGEGT. CDR3 coding DNA: TGTGCCAGCAGTTACTCGATTGAGACCCAGTACTTC. Translation gives CASSYSIETQYF.

The rearrangement uses TRBV6-5 and TRBJ1-2; 8 bases line up with TRBD1. Germline V gives CDR1 MNHEY, CDR2 SVGAGI. This CDR3 has 14 residues. Trimming at V came to 2 bases and at J to 7 bases, leaving 6 bases not matched to a gene. The chain's CDR3 is CASSYGRQGSGYTF. The CDR3, as DNA: TGTGCCAGCAGTTACGGTCGACAGGGGAGTGGCTACACCTTC.

In this sample, this clonotype turned up many times. The V call is TRBV2, the J call TRBJ1-4; TRBD1 matches 8 bases. The CDR3 runs 15 residues. J was trimmed by 7 bases and V by 5 bases; bases with no gene match: 9. Germline CDR1 SNHLY, CDR2 FYNNEI. The CDR3 spells CASSKDRAGSEKLFF. The DNA for the CDR3 is TGTGCCAGCAGTAAGGACAGGGCCGGTTCTGAAAAACTGTTTTTT. Combining the CDR3 with reference TRBV2 and TRBJ1-4 gives the whole variable domain EPEVTQTPSHQVTQMGQEVILRCVPISNHLYFYWYRQILGQKVEFLVSFYNNEISEKSEIFDDQFSVERPDGSNFTLKIRSTKLEDSAMYFCASSKDRAGSEKLFFGSGTQLSVL.

In this sample, this clonotype turned up a few times. The chain links TRBV6-5 to TRBJ2-4; tentative D call: TRBD1 (6 bases). Trimming cost V 0 bases and J 0 bases, with 9 bases left between them. This CDR3 has 16 residues. CDR1 and CDR2 (germline): MNHEY, SVGAGI. The CDR3 coding sequence is TGTGCCAGCAGTTACTCGGGGGCTTTAGCCAAAAACATTCAGTACTTC. Protein: CASSYSGALAKNIQYF.

As concerns this clonotype: A much larger clone lies a single base off, so this may be a read error. The rearrangement uses TRBV12-3 or TRBV12-4 and TRBJ1-1; D is possibly TRBD1 (5 bases). Trimming took off 6 bases at V and 1 base at J, with 9 bases between the two ends. CDR3 length equals 13 residues. The DNA of the CDR3 is TGTGCCAGCAGGGCACAGGAGAACACTGAAGCTTTCTTT. Its protein product is CASRAQENTEAFF.

This clonotype came up a few times. The V and J genes are TRBV20-1 and TRBJ2-2; D is unresolved. The length of the CDR3 is 11 residues. V lost 6 bases and J lost 8, with 10 bases in between. Germline V gene lookup returns CDR1 DFQATT and CDR2 SNEGSKA (reference sequence). The CDR3 region has the DNA TGCAGTGCCCCCTATGCGGGGGAGCTGTTTTTT. Translation: CSAPYAGELFF.

Note on this clonotype: A far larger clone is off by one base, so a read error is likely. The genes are TRBV7-9 and TRBJ2-1, with D possibly matching TRBD2 (6 bases). The V end was cut by 1 base, the J end by 6 bases, with 10 bases between. The V gene's germline CDR1 is SEHNR and CDR2 FQNEAQ (reference sequence). This CDR3 is built from 14 residues. Written as DNA, the CDR3 is TGTGCCAGCAGCTTAGAAGGGGACTCCAATGAGCAGTTCTTC. This encodes CASSLEGDSNEQFF.

CDR3 in amino acids: CASSSRTEVYGYTF. The CDR3, as DNA: TGTGCCAGCAGCTCTCGGACGGAGGTCTATGGCTACACCTTC. The V gene is TRBV7-3, the J gene TRBJ1-2; D uncertain. The ends were cut back, 4 bases at V and 4 bases at J, with 13 bases in the middle. The length of the CDR3 is 14 residues. The germline CDR1 and CDR2 sequences are SGHTA and FQGTGA.

The rearrangement links TRBV6-2 or TRBV6-3 to TRBJ2-5; 16 bases line up with TRBD2. The ends lost 0 bases at V and 12 bases at J; junction bases unmatched: 7. The length of the CDR3 is 16 residues. Germline V lookup: CDR1 MNHEY, CDR2 SVGEGT. As DNA, the CDR3 is TGTGCCAGCAGTTACTCCCCGGGACTAGCGGGAGGGCCTGAGTACTTC. This gives the protein CASSYSPGLAGGPEYF.

This clonotype was observed many times. J is TRBJ2-7 and V is TRBV7-9, with D tentatively TRBD1 (5 bases). The V end was cut by 3 bases, the J end by 5 bases, with 14 bases between. The germline gives CDR1 SEHNR, CDR2 FQNEAQ (reference sequence). This CDR3 has 14 residues. The CDR3 is CASSLKGEDNEQYF. The CDR3 DNA reads TGTGCCAGCAGCTTGAAAGGGGAAGACAACGAGCAGTACTTC.

The gene calls are TRBV7-2 and TRBJ2-1, with 9 bases lining up with TRBD2. The CDR3 has 12 residues. The V segment lost 4 bases and the J segment 16 bases; nucleotides outside the gene matches: 8. CDR1 is SGHTA, CDR2 FQGNSA, per germline. The CDR3 DNA follows: TGTGCCAGCAGCTGGGTTAGCGGGAGTTCTTTCTTC. Translated: CASSWVSGSSFF.